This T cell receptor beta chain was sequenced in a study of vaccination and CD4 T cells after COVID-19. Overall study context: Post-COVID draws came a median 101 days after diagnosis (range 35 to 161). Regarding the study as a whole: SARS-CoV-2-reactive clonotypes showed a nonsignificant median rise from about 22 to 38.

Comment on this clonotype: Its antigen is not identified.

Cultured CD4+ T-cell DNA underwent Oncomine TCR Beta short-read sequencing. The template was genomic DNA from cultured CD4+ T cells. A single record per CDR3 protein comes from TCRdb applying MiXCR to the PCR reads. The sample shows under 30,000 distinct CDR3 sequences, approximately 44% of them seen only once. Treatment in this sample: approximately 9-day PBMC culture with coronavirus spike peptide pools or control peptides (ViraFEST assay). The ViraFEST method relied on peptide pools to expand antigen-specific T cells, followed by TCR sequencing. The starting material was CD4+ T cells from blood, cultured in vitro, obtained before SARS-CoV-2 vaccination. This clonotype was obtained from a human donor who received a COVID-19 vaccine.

The CDR3 spells CASTRDFPTDTQYF. Written as DNA, the CDR3 is TGCGCCAGCACCCGGGACTTCCCCACAGATACGCAGTATTTT. V is TRBV5-1 and J is TRBJ2-3, with a tentative D call TRBD2 (6 bases). V lost 6 bases and J lost 2, with 13 bases in between. The CDR3 totals 14 residues. Germline V gene lookup returns CDR1 SGHRS and CDR2 YFSETQ.